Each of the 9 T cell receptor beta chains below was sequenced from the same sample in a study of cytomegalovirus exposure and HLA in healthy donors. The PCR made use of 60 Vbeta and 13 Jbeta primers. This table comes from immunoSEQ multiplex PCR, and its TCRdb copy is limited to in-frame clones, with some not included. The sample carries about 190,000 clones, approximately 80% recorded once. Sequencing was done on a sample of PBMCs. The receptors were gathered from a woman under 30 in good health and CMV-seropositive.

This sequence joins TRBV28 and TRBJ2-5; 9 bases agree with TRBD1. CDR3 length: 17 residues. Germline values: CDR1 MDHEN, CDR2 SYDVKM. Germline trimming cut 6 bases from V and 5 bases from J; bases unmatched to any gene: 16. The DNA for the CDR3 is TGTGCCAGCAGCGGTATGGCCACAGGGGGCGTCGATGAGACCCAGTACTTC. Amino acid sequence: CASSGMATGGVDETQYF.

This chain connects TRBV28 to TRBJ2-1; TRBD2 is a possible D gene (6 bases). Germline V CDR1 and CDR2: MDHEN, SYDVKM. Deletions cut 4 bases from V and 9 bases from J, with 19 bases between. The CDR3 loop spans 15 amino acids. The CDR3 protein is CASSSSGTGGGEQFF. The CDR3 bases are TGTGCCAGCAGTTCCTCCGGGACCGGGGGTGGTGAGCAGTTCTTC.

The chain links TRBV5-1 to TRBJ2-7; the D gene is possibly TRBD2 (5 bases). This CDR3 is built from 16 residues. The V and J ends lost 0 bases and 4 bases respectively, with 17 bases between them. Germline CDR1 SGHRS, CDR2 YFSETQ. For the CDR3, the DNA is TGCGCCAGCAGCTTGGATGGACGGGGTTTCGGGTACGAGCAGTACTTC. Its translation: CASSLDGRGFGYEQYF.

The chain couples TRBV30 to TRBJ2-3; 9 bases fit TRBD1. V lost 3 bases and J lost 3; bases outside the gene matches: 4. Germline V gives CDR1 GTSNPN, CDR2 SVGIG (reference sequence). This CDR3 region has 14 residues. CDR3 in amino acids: CAWRTGGGTDTQYF. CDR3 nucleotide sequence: TGTGCCTGGAGGACAGGGGGGGGTACAGATACGCAGTATTTT.

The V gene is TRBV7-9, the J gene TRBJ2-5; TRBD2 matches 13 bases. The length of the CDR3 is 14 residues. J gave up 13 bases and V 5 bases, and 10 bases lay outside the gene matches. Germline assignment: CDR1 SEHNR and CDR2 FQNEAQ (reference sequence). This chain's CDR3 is CASSPGLAGARLYF. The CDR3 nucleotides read TGTGCCAGCAGCCCTGGACTAGCGGGGGCCCGGCTGTACTTC.

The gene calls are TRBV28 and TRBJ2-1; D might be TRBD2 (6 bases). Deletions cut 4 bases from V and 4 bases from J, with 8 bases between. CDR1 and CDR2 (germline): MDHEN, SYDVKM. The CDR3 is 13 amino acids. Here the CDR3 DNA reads TGTGCCAGCAGTTGGGGGGATTACAATGAGCAGTTCTTC. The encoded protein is CASSWGDYNEQFF.

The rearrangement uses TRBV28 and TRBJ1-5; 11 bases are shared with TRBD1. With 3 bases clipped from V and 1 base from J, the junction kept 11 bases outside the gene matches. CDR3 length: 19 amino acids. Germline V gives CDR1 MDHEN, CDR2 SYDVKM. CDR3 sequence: CASSFGTGGPEVSNQPQHF. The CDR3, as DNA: TGTGCCAGCAGTTTCGGGACAGGGGGTCCTGAAGTAAGCAATCAGCCCCAGCATTTT.

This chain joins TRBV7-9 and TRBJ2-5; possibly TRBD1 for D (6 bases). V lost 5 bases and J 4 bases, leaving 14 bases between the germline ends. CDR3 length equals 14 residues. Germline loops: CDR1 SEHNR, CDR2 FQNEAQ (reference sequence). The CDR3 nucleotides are TGTGCCAGCAGCCATTTCAGGGGTCGAGAGACCCAGTACTTC. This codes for CASSHFRGRETQYF. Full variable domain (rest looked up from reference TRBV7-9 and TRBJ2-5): DTGVSQNPRHKITKRGQNVTFRCDPISEHNRLYWYRQTLGQGPEFLTYFQNEAQLEKSRLLSDRFSAERPKGSFSTLEIQRTEQGDSAMYLCASSHFRGRETQYFGPGTRLLVL.

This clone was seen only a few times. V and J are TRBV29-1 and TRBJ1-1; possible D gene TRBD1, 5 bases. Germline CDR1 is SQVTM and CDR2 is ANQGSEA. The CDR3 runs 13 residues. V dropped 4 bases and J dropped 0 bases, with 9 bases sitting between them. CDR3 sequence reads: CSVVGTVNTEAFF. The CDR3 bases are TGCAGCGTTGTAGGGACTGTGAACACTGAAGCTTTCTTT.